The TCR beta chain described here comes from a study of blood T cell repertoires in COVID-19. Whole-study context: From T cells, B-cell-depleted T cells, or PBMCs came the material, which was cDNA or gDNA.

Clones were read by immunoSEQ multiplex PCR, and TCRdb kept only the in-frame ones, dropping some. The sample shows approximately 74,000 clones, roughly 87% of them seen only once. The source is a man in his 70s with acute or convalescent COVID-19. The sample was peripheral blood.

The CDR3 spells CASSLGQTGPESEQYF. The DNA for the CDR3 is TGCGCCAGCAGCTTAGGCCAAACAGGGCCCGAGTCCGAGCAGTACTTC. The chain employs TRBV5-1 and TRBJ2-7; the D gene is possibly TRBD1 (6 bases). The CDR3 spans 16 residues. CDR1 and CDR2 from the germline V gene are SGHRS and YFSETQ. Between the trimmed V and J ends, which lost 2 bases and 6 bases, there was a span of 21 bases.